Presented here are 13 T cell receptor beta chains from one specimen sequenced in a study of CD8+ T cells in alopecia areata. Extraction of RNA preceded its reverse transcription into cDNA, which served as the sequencing template. The method was immunoSEQ multiplex PCR; TCRdb's version includes in-frame clones alone and lacks a portion of them. This table has 150,000 to 200,000 clones, 50% to 60% appearing once. The sample was CD4+ T cells sorted from blood, taken at week 0. The source of these receptors is a human donor with alopecia areata.

This sequence joins TRBV29-1 and TRBJ2-6; 8 nucleotides match TRBD1. CDR1 SQVTM and CDR2 ANQGSEA come from the germline V gene. V lost 4 bases to trimming and J lost 0 bases; unmatched junction nucleotides: 2. This CDR3 comprises 15 residues. CDR3 loop: CSVGTGNSGANVLTF. As DNA, the CDR3 is TGCAGCGTTGGGACAGGGAACTCTGGGGCCAACGTCCTGACTTTC. Full variable domain (missing parts from reference TRBV29-1 and TRBJ2-6): SAVISQKPSRDICQRGTSLTIQCQVDSQVTMMFWYRQQPGQSLTLIATANQGSEATYESGFVIDKFPISRPNLTFSTLTVSNMSPEDSSIYLCSVGTGNSGANVLTFGAGSRLTVL.

J is TRBJ1-4 and V is TRBV6-5; 10 bases fit TRBD1. Losses at the gene ends were 0 bases for V and 8 bases for J; bases not matched to a gene: 3. The CDR3 is 15 amino acids. Per the germline V gene, CDR1 is MNHEY and CDR2 is SVGAGI. The CDR3 sequence: CASSYSGTGEEKLFF. The CDR3 DNA is TGTGCCAGCAGTTACTCTGGGACAGGGGAAGAAAAACTGTTTTTT.

The chain uses TRBV7-8 and TRBJ2-5; D not certain. CDR1 and CDR2 (germline): SGHVS, FQNEAQ. V was shortened by 5 bases and J by 4 bases, with 17 bases between the two germline ends. The CDR3 has 15 amino acids. This CDR3 reads CASSVGSSGVETQYF. The CDR3 bases are TGTGCCAGCAGCGTAGGCTCTAGTGGGGTAGAGACCCAGTACTTC.

The chain carries TRBV29-1 and TRBJ1-3; no definite D call. This CDR3 region has 15 residues. The germline V and J ends were trimmed by 4 bases and 4 bases, with 17 bases remaining between them. The V gene's germline CDR1 is SQVTM and CDR2 ANQGSEA. CDR3 region: CSVGEGRILGNTIYF. The CDR3 DNA reads as TGCAGCGTTGGGGAGGGCCGGATCCTCGGAAACACCATATATTTT.

The chain uses TRBV30 and TRBJ2-7, with D maybe TRBD1 (6 bases). The CDR3 length is 15 residues. Germline CDR1 GTSNPN, CDR2 SVGIG (reference sequence). Between the trimmed V and J ends, which lost 1 base and 2 bases, there was a span of 15 bases. The CDR3 is CAWSGPRTATYEQYF. In nucleotides, the CDR3 is TGTGCCTGGAGTGGTCCGAGGACAGCCACCTACGAGCAGTACTTC. Using reference TRBV30 and TRBJ2-7 for the parts outside the CDR3, the full variable domain is SQTIHQWPATLVQPVGSPLSLECTVEGTSNPNLYWYRQAAGRGLQLLFYSVGIGQISSEVPQNLSASRPQDRQFILSSKKLLLSDSGFYLCAWSGPRTATYEQYFGPGTRLTVT.

The chain carries TRBV2 and TRBJ1-5; D is uncertain. The CDR3 covers 15 residues. Trimming cost V 0 bases and J 2 bases, with 8 bases left between them. Germline CDR1 is SNHLY and CDR2 is FYNNEI. This chain's CDR3 is CASSEALGGNQPQHF. CDR3 nucleotides: TGTGCCAGCAGTGAAGCCTTGGGAGGCAATCAGCCCCAGCATTTT.

CDR3: CSVEETGQGADTQYF. The DNA of the CDR3 is TGCAGCGTTGAAGAGACGGGACAGGGAGCCGATACGCAGTATTTT. The chain uses TRBV29-1 and TRBJ2-3, with 9 bases fitting TRBD1. V was clipped by 0 bases and J by 6 bases; unmatched bases: 7. Germline V gene sequence: CDR1 SQVTM, CDR2 ANQGSEA. The CDR3 is 15 residues long.

In its sample, this clone was seen once. CDR3 coding DNA: TGTGCCAGCAGCTTGGCAGCGGGGCCCTATGGCTACACCTTC. Translation gives CASSLAAGPYGYTF. The chain employs TRBV5-6 and TRBJ1-2; D perhaps matches TRBD1 (5 bases). This CDR3 region has 14 residues. The germline V gene has CDR1 SGHDT and CDR2 YYEEEE. The V and J ends lost 0 bases and 4 bases respectively, with 10 bases between them.

The chain joins TRBV6-5 to TRBJ2-5; no definite D call. Germline V CDR1 and CDR2: MNHEY, SVGAGI. The CDR3 consists of 15 residues. The germline V and J ends were trimmed by 2 bases and 5 bases, with 15 bases remaining between them. The CDR3 reads CASSYRSAGWETQYF. The CDR3 DNA reads as TGTGCCAGCAGTTACAGGAGCGCCGGGTGGGAGACCCAGTACTTC.

The chain employs TRBV2 and TRBJ2-7, with a tentative D call TRBD2 (6 bases). Between the trimmed V and J ends, which lost 7 bases and 0 bases, there was a span of 16 bases. Germline lookup yields CDR1 SNHLY and CDR2 FYNNEI. The CDR3 extends over 15 amino acids. The CDR3 sequence: CASTPGSGPSYEQYF. In nucleotides, the CDR3 is TGTGCCAGCACGCCAGGGAGCGGGCCCTCCTACGAGCAGTACTTC.

J is TRBJ2-1 and V is TRBV7-2, with 7 bases fitting TRBD1. Germline loops: CDR1 SGHTA, CDR2 FQGNSA. The CDR3 is 15 residues long. J lost 2 bases, V lost 5 bases, and 6 bases had no gene match. CDR3 amino acids: CASSRRQGPYNEQFF. CDR3 nucleotides: TGTGCCAGCAGCCGTAGACAGGGACCCTACAATGAGCAGTTCTTC.

A few counts support this clone. The genes are TRBV29-1 and TRBJ2-7; tentatively, D is TRBD2 (6 bases). Germline CDR1 reads SQVTM; CDR2 reads ANQGSEA. The CDR3 loop spans 15 amino acids. V dropped 4 bases and J dropped 0 bases, with 16 bases sitting between them. CDR3 sequence (DNA): TGCAGCGTTGCTCATCTTCTAGCGCACTCCTACGAGCAGTACTTC. Translated: CSVAHLLAHSYEQYF.

The CDR3 DNA reads TGCAGCGCCGCCCGGGACAGTACCTACGAGCAGTACTTC. Translated: CSAARDSTYEQYF. This rearrangement joins TRBV29-1 to TRBJ2-7; 7 positions match TRBD1. The CDR3 is 13 amino acids. V gave up 7 bases and J gave up 2 bases; unmatched junction bases: 8. The germline V gene encodes CDR1 SQVTM and CDR2 ANQGSEA.